These 30 T cell receptor beta chains came from one sample sequenced in a study of blood T cell repertoires in COVID-19. TCRdb's copy holds only in-frame clones and misses some; the assay was immunoSEQ multiplex PCR. Here the sample spans approximately 300,000 clones, about 93% being singletons. The specimen was peripheral blood. The receptors were gathered from a woman aged 25 to 39 with COVID-19, enrolled during active disease.

For this clone: The same CDR3 also results from other DNA sequences found in this sample. The gene calls are TRBV30 and TRBJ2-7; D call uncertain. CDR1 is GTSNPN and CDR2 is SVGIG in the germline V gene (reference sequence). Trimming removed 1 base from V and 2 bases from J, with 6 bases in between. CDR3 length: 12 residues. CDR3 nucleotides: TGTGCCTGGAGTGGCGGTCCCTACGAGCAGTACTTC. Translation gives CAWSGGPYEQYF.

The V call is TRBV2, the J call TRBJ1-6; tentative D call: TRBD1 (5 bases). Germline lookup yields CDR1 SNHLY and CDR2 FYNNEI. The V and J ends lost 10 bases and 9 bases respectively, with 10 bases between them. The CDR3 consists of 11 residues. The CDR3: CATAGSSPLHF. CDR3 nucleotide sequence: TGTGCCACCGCAGGGTCTTCACCCCTCCACTTT.

The chain recombines TRBV27 with TRBJ2-1; 8 nucleotides match TRBD1. The CDR3 runs to 14 residues. V trimming: 7 bases; J trimming: 8 bases; junction bases outside the gene matches: 10. Germline V lookup: CDR1 MNHEY, CDR2 SMNVEV (reference sequence). CDR3 protein: CASNTDRVNDEQFF. The DNA for the CDR3 is TGTGCCAGCAACACGGACAGGGTTAATGATGAGCAGTTCTTC.

The rearrangement links TRBV11-3 to TRBJ2-1, with TRBD2 identical over 16 bases. V lost 5 bases to trimming and J lost 8 bases; unmatched junction nucleotides: 6. The CDR3 covers 16 residues. The germline CDR1 and CDR2 sequences are SGHNT and YENEEA. The CDR3, as DNA: TGTGCCAGCAGCCCGGGACTAGCGGGAGGGCCAGATGAGCAGTTCTTC. Amino acids: CASSPGLAGGPDEQFF.

The V gene is TRBV28, the J gene TRBJ1-5, with 8 bases matching TRBD1. The trim removed 3 bases at V and 6 bases at J, leaving 1 base unmatched. Germline CDR1 MDHEN, CDR2 SYDVKM. There are 13 residues in the CDR3. CDR3 residues: CASSLTGVQPQHF. The CDR3 nucleotides read TGTGCCAGCAGTTTGACAGGGGTTCAGCCCCAGCATTTT.

Turning to this clone: Different DNA sequences within this sample yield the same CDR3. The genes are TRBV12-3 or TRBV12-4 and TRBJ1-2; tentatively, D is TRBD1 (6 bases). V dropped 3 bases and J dropped 8 bases, with 13 bases sitting between them. This CDR3 is 13 amino acids long. CDR3 sequence: CASSLGGAAGYTF. The DNA for the CDR3 is TGTGCCAGCAGTTTGGGGGGGGCCGCGGGCTACACCTTC.

The gene calls are TRBV21-1 and TRBJ2-3; TRBD1 was called by the table and not checked on the DNA. TRBV21-1 is an annotated pseudogene. The CDR3 contains 17 residues. The chain's CDR3 is CASSKAGDRVVQDTQYF. CDR3 DNA sequence: TGTGCCAGCAGCAAAGCGGGGGACAGGGTGGTACAAGATACGCAGTATTTT.

The rearrangement uses TRBV11-3 and TRBJ1-1; 7 nucleotides match TRBD1. The CDR3 runs to 13 residues. Germline CDR1 SGHNT, CDR2 YENEEA. The J segment lost 6 bases and the V segment lost 4 bases, leaving 5 bases of the junction unmatched. The CDR3 bases are TGTGCCAGCAGCTCCCGCAGGGGGGCTGAAGCTTTCTTT. Translating gives CASSSRRGAEAFF.

The chain employs TRBV7-8 and TRBJ2-1, with D possibly being TRBD1 or TRBD2 (9 bases each). Trimming stripped 4 bases from V and 7 bases from J, with 35 bases between. The germline gives CDR1 SGHVS, CDR2 FQNEAQ. This CDR3 is built from 21 residues. In nucleotides, the CDR3 is TGTGCCAGCAGCTCCGGACAGGGGATGGGACTAGCTACCGGGAGCAGGAATGAGCAGTTCTTC. As protein: CASSSGQGMGLATGSRNEQFF.

V and J are TRBV5-6 and TRBJ2-5; 8 bases agree with TRBD1. Unmatched junction bases numbered 1, after V lost 2 bases and J lost 1 base. The germline V gene has CDR1 SGHDT and CDR2 YYEEEE. This CDR3 comprises 14 residues. CDR3 bases: TGTGCCAGCAGCTTCGGACAGGGCCAAGAGACCCAGTACTTC. As protein: CASSFGQGQETQYF.

The J gene is TRBJ2-3, the V gene TRBV30; TRBD2 aligns across 7 bases. Germline V gene data show CDR1 as GTSNPN and CDR2 as SVGIG (reference sequence). The CDR3 runs 13 residues. The CDR3 DNA sequence: TGTGCTGGAGCAGCGGGAAGCACAGATACGCAGTATTTT. Encoded protein: CAGAAGSTDTQYF.

As to this clone: The junction and the germline gene differ at one end; a read error may be behind it. The chain is built from TRBV28 and TRBJ1-5; D is perhaps TRBD1 (6 bases). CDR1 is MDHEN, CDR2 SYDVKM, per germline. CDR3 size: 14 residues. As DNA, the CDR3 is TGTGCCAGCAGTTTTCCGGGGGGCACTCAGCCCCGGCATTTT. Translating it yields CASSFPGGTQPRHF.

V gene TRBV11-1 combines with J gene TRBJ1-2, with D unresolved. V was pared by 0 bases and J by 8 bases, with 10 bases between. The length of the CDR3 is 13 residues. Germline CDR1 SGHAT, CDR2 FQDESV (reference sequence). CDR3 residues: CASSLALRLGYTF. The CDR3 nucleotides are TGTGCCAGCAGCTTAGCTCTGCGGCTAGGCTACACCTTC.

The rearrangement joins TRBV9 to TRBJ2-5; TRBD2 is a possible D gene (5 bases). CDR3 size: 15 residues. Trimming left V 0 bases short and J 5 bases short, with 14 bases between. CDR1 is SGDLS and CDR2 is YYNGEE in the germline V gene. As DNA, the CDR3 is TGTGCCAGCAGCGTAGGGGGTGGAGGCGGCGAGACCCAGTACTTC. This codes for CASSVGGGGGETQYF.

The chain combines TRBV21-1 with TRBJ2-7; the listed D gene, TRBD1, was not tested against the DNA. TRBV21-1 is given as a pseudogene. The CDR3 extends over 13 amino acids. CDR3 sequence (DNA): TGTGCCAGCCCGGGACAGCGGGCCCACGAGCAGTACTTC. Translation: CASPGQRAHEQYF.

The chain combines TRBV28 with TRBJ2-1; 12 bases line up with TRBD1. CDR1 MDHEN and CDR2 SYDVKM come from the germline V gene. The CDR3 length is 16 residues. V lost 6 bases, J lost 10 bases, and 13 bases stayed unmatched. CDR3 region: CASSAPPGQGADEQFF. In nucleotides, the CDR3 is TGTGCCAGCAGCGCACCACCGGGACAGGGGGCGGACGAGCAGTTCTTC.

The rearrangement joins TRBV3-1 (or the pseudogene TRBV3-2) to TRBJ2-2, with 8 bases that match TRBD2. Per the germline V gene, CDR1 is LGHDT and CDR2 is YNNKEL (reference sequence). Trimming cost V 1 base and J 4 bases; bases outside gene matches: 8. CDR3 length: 17 residues. The CDR3 here is CASSQVEAGVRTGELFF. CDR3 nucleotide sequence: TGTGCCAGCAGCCAAGTTGAAGCGGGAGTTCGCACCGGGGAGCTGTTTTTT.

This chain uses TRBV19 with TRBJ2-1; tentative D call: TRBD2 (7 bases). Trimming cost V 1 base and J 9 bases, with 19 bases left between them. Looked up from germline, CDR1 is LNHDA and CDR2 is SQIVND (reference sequence). CDR3 size: 16 residues. The CDR3 nucleotides read TGTGCCAGTAGTATAGGGGGGAGGGGGAGCGGTTTTGAGCAGTTCTTC. Amino acid sequence: CASSIGGRGSGFEQFF. Drawing the rest from reference TRBV19 and TRBJ2-1, the complete variable domain is DGGITQSPKYLFRKEGQNVTLSCEQNLNHDAMYWYRQDPGQGLRLIYYSQIVNDFQKGDIAEGYSVSREKKESFPLTVTSAQKNPTAFYLCASSIGGRGSGFEQFFGPGTRLTVL.

The V and J genes are TRBV28 and TRBJ1-6; D remains ambiguous. This CDR3 comprises 14 residues. Trimming cost V 2 bases and J 9 bases, with 11 bases left between them. Germline assignment: CDR1 MDHEN and CDR2 SYDVKM. CDR3 region: CASSLRRDTSPLHF. CDR3 nucleotides: TGTGCCAGCAGTTTACGGAGGGATACTTCACCCCTCCACTTT.

The chain employs TRBV27 and TRBJ2-3; maybe TRBD2 (6 bases). This CDR3 has 17 residues. Trimming removed 3 bases at V and 2 bases at J, with 18 bases between. CDR1 MNHEY and CDR2 SMNVEV come from the germline V gene (reference sequence). The CDR3 protein is CASSLTLGRGDTDTQYF. As DNA, the CDR3 is TGTGCCAGCAGTTTGACCCTGGGGCGGGGAGACACAGATACGCAGTATTTT.

This clone has just one count. The chain joins TRBV14 to TRBJ1-1, with 9 bases fitting TRBD1. The CDR3 is 13 residues long. CDR1 and CDR2 from the germline V gene are SGHDN and FVKESK. The V segment lost 4 bases and the J segment 11 bases; nucleotides outside the gene matches: 8. CDR3 in amino acids: CASSLLSGTGAFF. The CDR3 DNA follows: TGTGCCAGCAGCCTCTTATCCGGGACAGGGGCTTTCTTT. Based on the CDR3 plus reference TRBV14 and TRBJ1-1, the full variable domain is EAGVTQFPSHSVIEKGQTVTLRCDPISGHDNLYWYRRVMGKEIKFLLHFVKESKQDESGMPNNRFLAERTGGTYSTLKVQPAELEDSGVYFCASSLLSGTGAFFGQGTRLTVV.

This chain connects TRBV5-1 to TRBJ2-1; 7 bases align to TRBD2. Trimming removed 2 bases from V and 9 bases from J; junction bases left unmatched: 11. The germline V gene encodes CDR1 SGHRS and CDR2 YFSETQ. The CDR3 length is 15 residues. The CDR3 nucleotides are TGCGCCAGCAGCTTCCTAGTGGGAGGGCCGGGTGAGCAGTTCTTC. Protein: CASSFLVGGPGEQFF.

A few counts support this clone. The CDR3 coding sequence is TGCGCCAGCAGTCCCGAGAGCGGGAACACTGAAGCTTTCTTT. This translates into CASSPESGNTEAFF. The chain combines TRBV5-1 with TRBJ1-1; unclear D gene. Per germline, CDR1 SGHRS and CDR2 YFSETQ. The V end was cut by 5 bases, the J end by 1 base, with 12 bases between. The CDR3 is 14 amino acids.

The rearrangement links TRBV2 to TRBJ2-7; 11 bases line up with TRBD2. The trim removed 6 bases at V and 4 bases at J, leaving 11 bases unmatched. From germline, CDR1 is SNHLY and CDR2 FYNNEI. The CDR3 is 16 residues long. The CDR3 region has the DNA TGTGCCAGCAGGAGCCCGTCGACTAGCGGGGTTTACGAGCAGTACTTC. Translated, it gives CASRSPSTSGVYEQYF.

This clone appeared once. The chain has TRBV7-3 and TRBJ2-3, with 10 bases lining up with TRBD2. Germline CDR1 and CDR2: SGHTA and FQGTGA. Trimming removed 7 bases from V and 4 bases from J; junction bases left unmatched: 11. CDR3 length equals 16 residues. CDR3 residues: CASTLPSGRAPDTQYF. Written as DNA, the CDR3 is TGTGCCAGCACCCTCCCCAGCGGGAGGGCCCCAGATACGCAGTATTTT.

This clone was observed a handful of times. The V gene is TRBV9, the J gene TRBJ2-1; maybe TRBD1 (5 bases). This CDR3 contains 14 residues. V dropped 0 bases and J dropped 4 bases, with 8 bases sitting between them. CDR1 SGDLS and CDR2 YYNGEE come from the germline V gene. CDR3 amino acids: CASSVGQTYNEQFF. The CDR3 DNA sequence: TGTGCCAGCAGCGTAGGACAGACATACAATGAGCAGTTCTTC.

The chain links TRBV7-9 to TRBJ2-7; the match to TRBD2 covers 8 bases. Germline V CDR1 and CDR2: SEHNR, FQNEAQ (reference sequence). This CDR3 contains 17 residues. J lost 5 bases, V lost 0 bases, and 12 bases had no gene match. Here the CDR3 DNA reads TGTGCCAGCAGCTTAGCGATTAGCGGGGAGGCCCCGAACGAGCAGTACTTC. It encodes CASSLAISGEAPNEQYF.

The V gene is TRBV30, the J gene TRBJ2-7; 8 nucleotides align to TRBD1. The junction had 6 bases not matched to a gene; V was cut back by 1 base and J by 4 bases. Germline V gene data show CDR1 as GTSNPN and CDR2 as SVGIG (reference sequence). The CDR3 loop spans 14 amino acids. In nucleotides, the CDR3 is TGTGCCTGGAGTGCGGACAGGGCCGAGTACGAGCAGTACTTC. As protein: CAWSADRAEYEQYF.

The V call is TRBV7-9, the J call TRBJ1-3; D remains ambiguous. Trimming pared 4 bases from V and 16 bases from J, leaving 14 bases between. Germline loops: CDR1 SEHNR, CDR2 FQNEAQ (reference sequence). The CDR3 covers 11 residues. CDR3 loop: CASSSEGVRYF. CDR3 DNA: TGTGCCAGCAGCTCCGAAGGAGTTCGTTATTTT. Based on the CDR3 plus reference TRBV7-9 and TRBJ1-3, the full variable domain is DTGVSQNPRHKITKRGQNVTFRCDPISEHNRLYWYRQTLGQGPEFLTYFQNEAQLEKSRLLSDRFSAERPKGSFSTLEIQRTEQGDSAMYLCASSSEGVRYFGEGSWLTVV.

The chain carries TRBV6-5 and TRBJ2-2, with 8 bases that match TRBD1. The CDR3 is 16 amino acids. V lost 2 bases and J lost 0; bases outside the gene matches: 2. Germline V gene sequence: CDR1 MNHEY, CDR2 SVGAGI. The CDR3 sequence: CASSYPGQANTGELFF. CDR3 in DNA: TGTGCCAGCAGTTACCCGGGACAGGCGAACACCGGGGAGCTGTTTTTT.